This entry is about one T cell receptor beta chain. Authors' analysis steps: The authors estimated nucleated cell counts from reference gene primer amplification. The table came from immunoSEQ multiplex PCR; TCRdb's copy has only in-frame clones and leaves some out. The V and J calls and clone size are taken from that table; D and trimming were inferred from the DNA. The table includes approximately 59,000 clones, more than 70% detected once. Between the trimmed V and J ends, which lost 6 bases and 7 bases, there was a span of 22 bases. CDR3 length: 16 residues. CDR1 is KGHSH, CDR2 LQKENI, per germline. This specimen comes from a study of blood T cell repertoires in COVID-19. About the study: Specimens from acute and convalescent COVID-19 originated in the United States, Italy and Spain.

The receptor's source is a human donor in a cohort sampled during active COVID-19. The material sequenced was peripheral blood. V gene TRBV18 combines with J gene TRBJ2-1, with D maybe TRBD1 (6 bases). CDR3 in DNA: TGTGCCAGCTCGCTGCACGATAGGGGGTCGTGGAATGAGCAGTTCTTC. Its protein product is CASSLHDRGSWNEQFF.